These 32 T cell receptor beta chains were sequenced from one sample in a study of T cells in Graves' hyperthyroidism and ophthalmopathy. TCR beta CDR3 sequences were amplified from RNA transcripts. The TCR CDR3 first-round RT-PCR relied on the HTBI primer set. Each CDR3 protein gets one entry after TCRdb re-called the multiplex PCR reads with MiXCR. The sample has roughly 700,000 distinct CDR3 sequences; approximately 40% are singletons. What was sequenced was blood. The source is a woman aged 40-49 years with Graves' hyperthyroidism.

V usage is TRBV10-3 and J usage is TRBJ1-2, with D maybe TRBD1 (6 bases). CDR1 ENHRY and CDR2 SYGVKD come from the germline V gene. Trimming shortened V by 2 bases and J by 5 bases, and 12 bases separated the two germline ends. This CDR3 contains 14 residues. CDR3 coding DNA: TGTGCCATCAGTGAGCACAGGGATAAGTATGGCTACACCTTC. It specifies CAISEHRDKYGYTF.

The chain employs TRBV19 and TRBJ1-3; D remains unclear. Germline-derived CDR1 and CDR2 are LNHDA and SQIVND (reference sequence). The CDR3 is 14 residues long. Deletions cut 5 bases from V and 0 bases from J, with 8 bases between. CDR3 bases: TGTGCCAGTAGTCAGGCTAGCTCTGGAAACACCATATATTTT. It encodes CASSQASSGNTIYF.

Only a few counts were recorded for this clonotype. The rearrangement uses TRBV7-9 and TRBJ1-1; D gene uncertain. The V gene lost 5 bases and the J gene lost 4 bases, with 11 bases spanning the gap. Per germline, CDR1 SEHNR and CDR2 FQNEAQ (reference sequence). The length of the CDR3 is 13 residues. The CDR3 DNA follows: TGTGCCAGCAGCCTCCTTAGTAGCACTGAAGCTTTCTTT. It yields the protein CASSLLSSTEAFF.

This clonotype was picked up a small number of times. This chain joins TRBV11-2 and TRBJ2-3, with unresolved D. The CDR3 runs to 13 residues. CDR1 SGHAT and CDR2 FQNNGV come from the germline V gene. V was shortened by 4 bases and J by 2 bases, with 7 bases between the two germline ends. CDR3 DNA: TGTGCCAGCAGCTGGGCCTCCACAGATACGCAGTATTTT. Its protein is CASSWASTDTQYF.

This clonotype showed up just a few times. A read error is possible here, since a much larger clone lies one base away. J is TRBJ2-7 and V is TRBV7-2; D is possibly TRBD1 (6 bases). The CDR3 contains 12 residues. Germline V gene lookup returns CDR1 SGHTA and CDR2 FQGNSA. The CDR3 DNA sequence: TGTGCCAGCAACTTAGCCACAGGGGAGCAGTACTTC. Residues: CASNLATGEQYF.

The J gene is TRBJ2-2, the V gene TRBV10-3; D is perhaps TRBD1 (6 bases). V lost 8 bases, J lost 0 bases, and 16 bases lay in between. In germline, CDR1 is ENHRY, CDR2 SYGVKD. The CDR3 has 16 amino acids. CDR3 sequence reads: CAIAGGPFANTGELFF. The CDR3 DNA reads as TGTGCCATCGCTGGGGGCCCCTTCGCGAACACCGGGGAGCTGTTTTTT.

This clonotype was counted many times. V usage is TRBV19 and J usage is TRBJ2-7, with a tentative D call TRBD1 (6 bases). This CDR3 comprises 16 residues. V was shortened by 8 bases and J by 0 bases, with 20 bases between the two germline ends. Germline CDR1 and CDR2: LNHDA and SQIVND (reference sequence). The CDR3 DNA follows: TGTGCCAGTGGCGAACACGGGACAACTGGCTCCTACGAGCAGTACTTC. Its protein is CASGEHGTTGSYEQYF.

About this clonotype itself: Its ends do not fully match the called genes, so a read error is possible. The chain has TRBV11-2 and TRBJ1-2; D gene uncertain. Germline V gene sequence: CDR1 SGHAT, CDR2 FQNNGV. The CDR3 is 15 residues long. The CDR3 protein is CASRRHLDSNYGCTF. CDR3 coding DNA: TGTGCCAGCAGAAGACACCTGGATTCTAACTATGGCTGCACCTTC.

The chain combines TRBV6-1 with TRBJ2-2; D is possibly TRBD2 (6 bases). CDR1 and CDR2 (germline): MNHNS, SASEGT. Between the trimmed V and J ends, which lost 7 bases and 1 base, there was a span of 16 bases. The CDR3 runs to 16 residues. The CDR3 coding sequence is TGTGCCAGCACCGTCCGGGACTCCCAGAACACCGGGGAGCTGTTTTTT. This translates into CASTVRDSQNTGELFF.

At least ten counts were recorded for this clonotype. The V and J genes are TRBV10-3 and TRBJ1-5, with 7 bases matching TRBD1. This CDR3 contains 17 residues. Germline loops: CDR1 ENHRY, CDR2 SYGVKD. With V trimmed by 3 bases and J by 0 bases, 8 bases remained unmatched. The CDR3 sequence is CAISDRGTAYSNQPQHF. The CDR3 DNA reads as TGTGCCATCAGTGATAGGGGGACAGCTTATAGCAATCAGCCCCAGCATTTT.

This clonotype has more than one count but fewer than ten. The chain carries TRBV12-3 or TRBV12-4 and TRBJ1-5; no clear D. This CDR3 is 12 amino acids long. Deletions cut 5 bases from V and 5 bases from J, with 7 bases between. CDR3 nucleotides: TGTGCCAGCAGTCCCATCTATCAGCCCCAGCATTTT. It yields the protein CASSPIYQPQHF.

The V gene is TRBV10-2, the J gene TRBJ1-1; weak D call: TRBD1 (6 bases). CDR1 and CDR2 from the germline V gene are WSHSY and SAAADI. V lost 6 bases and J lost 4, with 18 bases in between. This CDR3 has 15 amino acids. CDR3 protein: CASREWGAGGTEAFF. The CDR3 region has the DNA TGCGCCAGCAGAGAATGGGGGGCCGGGGGCACTGAAGCTTTCTTT.

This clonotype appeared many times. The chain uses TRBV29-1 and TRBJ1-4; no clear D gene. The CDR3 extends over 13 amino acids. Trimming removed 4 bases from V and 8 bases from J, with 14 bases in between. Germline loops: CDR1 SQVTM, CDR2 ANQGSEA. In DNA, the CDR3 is TGCAGCGTTGGGTCCCAACCTGGGGAAAAACTGTTTTTT. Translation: CSVGSQPGEKLFF.

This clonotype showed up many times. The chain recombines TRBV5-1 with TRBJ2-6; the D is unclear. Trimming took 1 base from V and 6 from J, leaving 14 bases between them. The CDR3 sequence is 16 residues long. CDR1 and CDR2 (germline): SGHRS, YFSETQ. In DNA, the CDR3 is TGCGCCAGCAGCTTGTCCGGGCTTGGGCTGGCCAACGTCCTGACTTTC. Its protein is CASSLSGLGLANVLTF.

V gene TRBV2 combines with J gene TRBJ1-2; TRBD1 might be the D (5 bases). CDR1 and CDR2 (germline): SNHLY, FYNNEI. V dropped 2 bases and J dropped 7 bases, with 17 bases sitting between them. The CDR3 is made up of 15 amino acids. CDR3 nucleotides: TGTGCCAGCAGTGAACTTCGGGGGGGACGCTCTGGCTACACCTTC. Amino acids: CASSELRGGRSGYTF.

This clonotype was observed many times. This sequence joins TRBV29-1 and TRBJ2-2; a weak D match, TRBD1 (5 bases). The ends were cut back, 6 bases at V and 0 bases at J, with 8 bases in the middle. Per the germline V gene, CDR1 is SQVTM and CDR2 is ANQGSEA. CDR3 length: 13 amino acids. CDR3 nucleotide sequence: TGCAGCGTAGACAGATCGAACACCGGGGAGCTGTTTTTT. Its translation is CSVDRSNTGELFF.

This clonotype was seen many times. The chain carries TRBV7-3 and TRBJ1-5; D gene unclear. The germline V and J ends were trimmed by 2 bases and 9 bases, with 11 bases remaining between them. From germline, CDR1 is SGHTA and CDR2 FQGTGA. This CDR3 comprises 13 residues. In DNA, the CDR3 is TGTGCCAGCAGCTTAGCACCAGGCGGGCCCCAGCATTTT. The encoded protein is CASSLAPGGPQHF.

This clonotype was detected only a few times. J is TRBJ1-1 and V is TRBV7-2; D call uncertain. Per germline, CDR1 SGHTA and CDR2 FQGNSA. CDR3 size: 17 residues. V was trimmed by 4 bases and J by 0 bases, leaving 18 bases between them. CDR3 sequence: CASSSLSGVQLNTEAFF. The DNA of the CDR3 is TGTGCCAGCAGCTCCCTAAGCGGTGTGCAACTGAACACTGAAGCTTTCTTT.

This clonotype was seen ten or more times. The CDR3 DNA follows: TGTGCCAGCAGCAACCGACAGGGCTCGGCGCCCTACGAGCAGTACTTC. Residues: CASSNRQGSAPYEQYF. V is TRBV7-2 and J is TRBJ2-7, with 7 nucleotides matching TRBD1. The CDR3 totals 16 residues. V lost 5 bases to trimming and J lost 2 bases; unmatched junction nucleotides: 12. In germline, CDR1 is SGHTA, CDR2 FQGNSA.

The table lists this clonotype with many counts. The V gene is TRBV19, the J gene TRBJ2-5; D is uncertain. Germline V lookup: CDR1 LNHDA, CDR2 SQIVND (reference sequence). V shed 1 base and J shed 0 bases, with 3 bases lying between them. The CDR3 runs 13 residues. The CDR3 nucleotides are TGTGCCAGTAGTATAGGGGACCAAGAGACCCAGTACTTC. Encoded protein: CASSIGDQETQYF.

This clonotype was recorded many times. Here the CDR3 reads CASSEHRVRETQYF. The CDR3 DNA follows: TGTGCCAGCAGTGAGCACAGGGTGAGAGAGACCCAGTACTTC. The chain joins TRBV2 to TRBJ2-5; maybe TRBD1 (6 bases). This CDR3 has 14 residues. Germline V CDR1 and CDR2: SNHLY, FYNNEI. V was shortened by 3 bases and J by 4 bases, with 12 bases between the two germline ends.

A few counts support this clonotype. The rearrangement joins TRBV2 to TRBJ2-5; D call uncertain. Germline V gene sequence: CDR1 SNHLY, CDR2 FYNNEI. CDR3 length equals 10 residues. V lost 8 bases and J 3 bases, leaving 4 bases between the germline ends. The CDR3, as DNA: TGTGCCAGCTGGAAAGAGACCCAGTACTTC. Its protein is CASWKETQYF.

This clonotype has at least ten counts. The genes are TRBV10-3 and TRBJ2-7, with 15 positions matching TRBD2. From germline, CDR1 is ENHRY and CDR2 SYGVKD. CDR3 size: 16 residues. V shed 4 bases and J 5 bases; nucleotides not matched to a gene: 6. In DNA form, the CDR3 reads TGTGCCATCAGTGTGGGACTAGCGGGAGGAAGCGACGAGCAGTACTTC. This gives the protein CAISVGLAGGSDEQYF.

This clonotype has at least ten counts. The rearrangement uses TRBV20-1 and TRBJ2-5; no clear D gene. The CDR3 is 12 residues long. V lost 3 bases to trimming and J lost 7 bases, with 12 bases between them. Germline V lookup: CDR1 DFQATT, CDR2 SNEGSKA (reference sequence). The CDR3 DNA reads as TGCAGTGCTAGTCCGGCCTCCGGGACCCAGTACTTC. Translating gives CSASPASGTQYF.

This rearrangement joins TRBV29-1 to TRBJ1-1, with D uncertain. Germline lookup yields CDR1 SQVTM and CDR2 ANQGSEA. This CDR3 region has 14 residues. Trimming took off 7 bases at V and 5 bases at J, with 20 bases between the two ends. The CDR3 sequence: CSGNTWERGTEAFF. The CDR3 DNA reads TGCAGCGGTAACACATGGGAACGGGGAACTGAAGCTTTCTTT.

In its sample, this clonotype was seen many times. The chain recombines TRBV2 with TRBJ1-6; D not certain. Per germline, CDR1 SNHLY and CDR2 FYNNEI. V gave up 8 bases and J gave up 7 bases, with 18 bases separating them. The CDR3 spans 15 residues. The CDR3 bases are TGTGCCAGCGCTGGAGGGTCGGTGCGGAATTCACCCCTCCACTTT. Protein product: CASAGGSVRNSPLHF.

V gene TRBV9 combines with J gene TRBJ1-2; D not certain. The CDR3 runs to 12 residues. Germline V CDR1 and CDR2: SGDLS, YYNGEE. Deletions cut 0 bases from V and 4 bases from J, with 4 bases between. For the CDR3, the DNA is TGTGCCAGCAGCGTAGCTTCCTATGGCTACACCTTC. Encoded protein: CASSVASYGYTF.

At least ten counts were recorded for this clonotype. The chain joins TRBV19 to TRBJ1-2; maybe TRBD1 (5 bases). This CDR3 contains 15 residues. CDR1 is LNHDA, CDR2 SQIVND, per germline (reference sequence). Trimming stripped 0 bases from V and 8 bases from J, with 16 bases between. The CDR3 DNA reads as TGTGCCAGTAGTATAGAGAGGGGTCGGTCGTTCGGCTACACCTTC. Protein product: CASSIERGRSFGYTF.

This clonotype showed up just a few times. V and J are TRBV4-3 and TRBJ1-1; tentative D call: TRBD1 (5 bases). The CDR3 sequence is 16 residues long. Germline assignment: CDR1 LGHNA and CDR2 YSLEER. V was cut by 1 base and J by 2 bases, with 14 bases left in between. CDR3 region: CASSQAPVGANTEAFF. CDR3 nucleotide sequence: TGCGCCAGCAGCCAAGCGCCGGTCGGGGCAAACACTGAAGCTTTCTTT.

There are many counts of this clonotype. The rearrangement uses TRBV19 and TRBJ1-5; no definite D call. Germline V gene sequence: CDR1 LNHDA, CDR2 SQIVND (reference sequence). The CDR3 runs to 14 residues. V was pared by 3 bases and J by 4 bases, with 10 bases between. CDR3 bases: TGTGCCAGTAGTATTGAGACGGTAAATCAGCCCCAGCATTTT. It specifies CASSIETVNQPQHF.

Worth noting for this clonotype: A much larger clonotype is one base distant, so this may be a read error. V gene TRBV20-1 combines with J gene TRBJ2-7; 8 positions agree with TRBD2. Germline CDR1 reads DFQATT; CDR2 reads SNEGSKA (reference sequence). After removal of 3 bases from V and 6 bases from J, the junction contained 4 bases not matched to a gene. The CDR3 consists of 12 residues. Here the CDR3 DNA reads TGCAGTGCTAGCGGGGGGGTCAGCGAGCAGTACTTC. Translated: CSASGGVSEQYF.

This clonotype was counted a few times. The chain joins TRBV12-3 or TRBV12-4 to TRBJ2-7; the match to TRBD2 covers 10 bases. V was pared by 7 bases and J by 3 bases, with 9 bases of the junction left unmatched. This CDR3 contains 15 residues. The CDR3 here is CASTRGLAAVYEQYF. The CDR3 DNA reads TGTGCCAGCACCCGAGGACTAGCGGCCGTCTACGAGCAGTACTTC.